The present T cell receptor (beta chain) was sequenced within a study of patients and donors after allogeneic stem cell transplantation. This CDR3 is 13 amino acids long. V dropped 9 bases and J dropped 9 bases, with 18 bases sitting between them. Germline CDR1 and CDR2: MNHNS and SASEGT. TCRdb reprocessed the RT-PCR reads with MiXCR, giving one entry per CDR3 protein. This table has over 130,000 distinct CDR3 sequences, roughly 35% appearing once. This chain links TRBV6-1 with TRBJ1-5; D perhaps matches TRBD1 (5 bases). Sample: blood, either unsorted or a sorted T cell fraction (not recorded which). The TCR comes from a human donor who was either an allogeneic HSCT recipient or a stem cell or donor lymphocyte infusion donor (not recorded which). It is not recorded whose cells these are; they may come from a transplant donor. Here the CDR3 reads CASKWGRGWPQHF. CDR3 DNA sequence: TGTGCCAGTAAATGGGGACGGGGATGGCCCCAGCATTTT.